Here is one T cell receptor (beta chain) with its context. Repertoires were generated with immunoSEQ multiplex PCR, while TCRdb's copy carries only in-frame clones and drops some. The data show roughly 11,000 clones, roughly 93% seen once. This sample was included in a study of technical replicates of blood from a few donors. V shed 4 bases and J 0 bases; nucleotides not matched to a gene: 16. Germline V gene lookup returns CDR1 MGHRA and CDR2 YSYEKL. The CDR3 spans 20 residues. J is TRBJ2-1 and V is TRBV4-1; 9 bases are a match to TRBD2. The sequence was obtained from a human donor in good health. The sample consisted of PBMCs. The CDR3 protein is CASSRESPSGTISSYNEQFF. CDR3 in DNA: TGCGCCAGCAGCCGTGAAAGCCCTAGCGGGACGATAAGCTCCTACAATGAGCAGTTCTTC.